Detailed here is one T cell receptor beta chain. The CDR3 contains 10 residues. V lost 4 bases and J 3 bases, leaving 4 bases between the germline ends. Germline CDR1 and CDR2: GTSNPN and SVGIG (reference sequence). Authors' methods: Using reference gene primer amplification, nucleated cell counts were estimated. Method: immunoSEQ multiplex PCR; TCRdb's copy keeps in-frame clones and lacks some. V, J and clone size were drawn from that table, and D and trimming were deduced from the DNA. The data show around 20,000 clones, 70% to 90% seen once. These data are taken from a study of blood T cell repertoires in COVID-19. Study-wide context: Whether acute or convalescent, the COVID-19 samples came from the United States, Italy and Spain. The analysed material was cDNA or gDNA that came from T cells, B-cell-depleted T cells, or PBMCs.

The chain has TRBV30 and TRBJ2-7; no clear D. The specimen was peripheral blood. This TCR was recovered from a human donor in a cohort sampled during active COVID-19. The CDR3 reads CAWTFYEQYF. Written as DNA, the CDR3 is TGTGCCTGGACGTTCTACGAGCAGTACTTC.